The sample holds a few counts of the clone carrying this T cell receptor beta chain. Its antigen is undetermined. Germline values: CDR1 MGHDK, CDR2 SYGVNS. The CDR3 runs to 13 residues. Trimming removed 7 bases at V and 0 bases at J, with 9 bases between. This entry is derived from a study of beta chain features in type 1 diabetes. General study findings and limits: PCR may have favored shorter templates equally in patients and controls. There was a moderate but significant shortening of TCRB CDR3s in all four CD4+ subsets of Type 1 diabetes patients.

Isolated RNA was reverse transcribed in full, so expressed TCRB transcripts were sequenced. Naive, central memory and regulatory T cell samples produced a mean of roughly 3.5 million reads. Assay: immunoSEQ multiplex PCR; the TCRdb copy retains only in-frame clones and omits some. The data hold about half a million clones, with approximately 10% observed a single time. The material sequenced was naive CD4+ T cells from blood. The V and J genes are TRBV25-1 and TRBJ1-1; no definite D call. The receptor was derived from a woman aged 18-29 years in good health. CDR3 protein: CASTSSVNTEAFF. The CDR3 nucleotides are TGTGCCAGCACCAGTTCGGTGAACACTGAAGCTTTCTTT.